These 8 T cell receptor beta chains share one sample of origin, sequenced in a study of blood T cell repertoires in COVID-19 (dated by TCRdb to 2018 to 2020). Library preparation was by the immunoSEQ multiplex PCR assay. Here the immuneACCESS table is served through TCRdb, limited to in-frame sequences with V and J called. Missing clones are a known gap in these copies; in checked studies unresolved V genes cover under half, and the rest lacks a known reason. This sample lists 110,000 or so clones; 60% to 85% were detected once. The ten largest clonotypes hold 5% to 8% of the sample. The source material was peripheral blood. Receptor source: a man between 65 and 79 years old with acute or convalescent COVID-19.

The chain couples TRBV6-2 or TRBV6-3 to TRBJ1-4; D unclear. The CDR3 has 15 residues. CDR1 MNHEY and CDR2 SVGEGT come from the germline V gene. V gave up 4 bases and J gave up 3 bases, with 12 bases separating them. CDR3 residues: CASSSKRIPNEKLFF. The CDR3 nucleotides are TGTGCCAGCAGTTCGAAGAGGATTCCTAATGAAAAACTGTTTTTT.

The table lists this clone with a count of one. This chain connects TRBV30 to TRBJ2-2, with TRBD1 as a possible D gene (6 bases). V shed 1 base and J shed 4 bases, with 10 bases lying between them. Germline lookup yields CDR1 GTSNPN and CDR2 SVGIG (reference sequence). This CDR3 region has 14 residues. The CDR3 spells CAWSGGRGTGELFF. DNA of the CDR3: TGTGCCTGGAGTGGGGGGCGAGGCACCGGGGAGCTGTTTTTT.

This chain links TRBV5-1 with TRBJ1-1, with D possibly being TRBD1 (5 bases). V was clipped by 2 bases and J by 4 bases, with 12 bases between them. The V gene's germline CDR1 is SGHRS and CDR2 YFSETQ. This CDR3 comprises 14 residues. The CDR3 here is CASSLGGDGTEAFF. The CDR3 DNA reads TGCGCCAGCAGCTTAGGAGGGGACGGCACTGAAGCTTTCTTT.

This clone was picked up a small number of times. As DNA, the CDR3 is TGCGCCAGCAGCCAAGATATCGGGGGGCCCCAGCATTTT. Translated, it gives CASSQDIGGPQHF. This chain uses TRBV4-3 with TRBJ1-5, with D possibly being TRBD1 (5 bases). Trimming took off 0 bases at V and 9 bases at J, with 9 bases between the two ends. The CDR3 covers 13 residues. Germline CDR1 is LGHNA and CDR2 is YSLEER.

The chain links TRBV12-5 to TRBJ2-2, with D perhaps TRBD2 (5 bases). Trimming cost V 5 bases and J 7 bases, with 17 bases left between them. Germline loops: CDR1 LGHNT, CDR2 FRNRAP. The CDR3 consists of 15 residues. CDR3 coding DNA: TGTGCTAGTGGTACCACGGACGGAGGAGTCGGGGAGCTGTTTTTT. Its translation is CASGTTDGGVGELFF.

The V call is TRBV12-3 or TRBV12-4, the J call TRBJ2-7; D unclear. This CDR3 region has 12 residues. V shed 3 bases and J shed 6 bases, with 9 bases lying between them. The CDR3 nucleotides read TGTGCCAGCAGTTTCTCCCGCAGCGAGCAGTACTTC. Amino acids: CASSFSRSEQYF.

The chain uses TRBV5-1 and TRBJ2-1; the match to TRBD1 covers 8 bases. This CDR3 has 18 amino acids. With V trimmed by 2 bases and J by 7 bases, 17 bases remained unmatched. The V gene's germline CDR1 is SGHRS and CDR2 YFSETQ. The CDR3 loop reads CASSLRTGKSVGRNEQFF. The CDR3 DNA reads TGCGCCAGCAGCTTAAGGACAGGGAAGAGTGTTGGGCGAAATGAGCAGTTCTTC.

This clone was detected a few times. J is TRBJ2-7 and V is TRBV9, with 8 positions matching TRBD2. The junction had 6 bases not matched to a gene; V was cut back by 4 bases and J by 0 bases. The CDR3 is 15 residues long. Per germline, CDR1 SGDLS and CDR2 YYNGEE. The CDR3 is CASSLSGDYSYEQYF. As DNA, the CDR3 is TGTGCCAGCAGCCTTAGCGGGGATTACTCCTACGAGCAGTACTTC.